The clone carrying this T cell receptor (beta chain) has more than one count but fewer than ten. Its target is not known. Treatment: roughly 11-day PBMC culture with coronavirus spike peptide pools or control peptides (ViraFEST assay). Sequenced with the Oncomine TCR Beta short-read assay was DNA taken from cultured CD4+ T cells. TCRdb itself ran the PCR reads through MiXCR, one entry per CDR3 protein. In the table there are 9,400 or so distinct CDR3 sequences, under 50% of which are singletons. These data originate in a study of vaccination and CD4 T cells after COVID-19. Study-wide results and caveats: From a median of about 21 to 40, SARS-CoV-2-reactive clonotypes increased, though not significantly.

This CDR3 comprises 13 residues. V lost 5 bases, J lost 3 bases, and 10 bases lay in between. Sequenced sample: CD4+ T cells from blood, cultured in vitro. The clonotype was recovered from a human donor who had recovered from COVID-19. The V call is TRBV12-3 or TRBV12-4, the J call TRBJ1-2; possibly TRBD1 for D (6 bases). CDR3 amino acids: CASSLQGHYGYTF. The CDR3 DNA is TGTGCCAGCAGTCTACAGGGACACTATGGCTACACCTTC.